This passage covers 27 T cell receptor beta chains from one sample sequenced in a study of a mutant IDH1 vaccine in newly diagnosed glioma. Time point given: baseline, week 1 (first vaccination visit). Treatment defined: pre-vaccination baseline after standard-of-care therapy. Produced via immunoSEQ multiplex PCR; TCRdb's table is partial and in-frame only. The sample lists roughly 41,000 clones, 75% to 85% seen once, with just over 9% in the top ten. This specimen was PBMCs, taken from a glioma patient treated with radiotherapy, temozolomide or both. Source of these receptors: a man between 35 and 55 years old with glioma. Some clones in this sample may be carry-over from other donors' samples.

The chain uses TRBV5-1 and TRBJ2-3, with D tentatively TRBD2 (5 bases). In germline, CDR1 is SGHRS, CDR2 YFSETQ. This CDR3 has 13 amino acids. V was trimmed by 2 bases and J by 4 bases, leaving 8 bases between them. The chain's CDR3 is CASSLLVPDTQYF. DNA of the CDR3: TGCGCCAGCAGCTTACTAGTCCCAGATACGCAGTATTTT.

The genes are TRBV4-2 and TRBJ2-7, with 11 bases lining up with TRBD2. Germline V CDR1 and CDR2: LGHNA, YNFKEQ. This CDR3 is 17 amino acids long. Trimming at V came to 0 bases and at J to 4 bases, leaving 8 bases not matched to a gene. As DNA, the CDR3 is TGTGCCAGCAGCCAAGATCCTAGCGGGGGGTCTCAGTACGAGCAGTACTTC. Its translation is CASSQDPSGGSQYEQYF.

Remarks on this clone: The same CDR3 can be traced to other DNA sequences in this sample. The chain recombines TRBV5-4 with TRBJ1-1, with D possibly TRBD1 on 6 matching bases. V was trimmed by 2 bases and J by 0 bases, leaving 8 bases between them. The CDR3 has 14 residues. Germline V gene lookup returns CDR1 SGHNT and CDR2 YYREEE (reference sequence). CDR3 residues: CASSLDRLNTEAFF. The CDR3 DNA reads TGTGCCAGCAGCTTAGACAGGCTGAACACTGAAGCTTTCTTT. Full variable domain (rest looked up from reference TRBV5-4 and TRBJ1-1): ETGVTQSPTHLIKTRGQQVTLRCSSQSGHNTVSWYQQALGQGPQFIFQYYREEENGRGNFPPRFSGLQFPNYSSELNVNALELDDSALYLCASSLDRLNTEAFFGQGTRLTVV.

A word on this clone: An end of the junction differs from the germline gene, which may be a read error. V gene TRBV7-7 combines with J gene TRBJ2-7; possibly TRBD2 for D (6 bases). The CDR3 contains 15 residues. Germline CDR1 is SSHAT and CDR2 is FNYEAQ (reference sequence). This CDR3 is CASSLGFGLPYEQYF. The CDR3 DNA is TGTGCTAGCAGCTTAGGTTTTGGACTACCCTACGAGCAGTACTTC.

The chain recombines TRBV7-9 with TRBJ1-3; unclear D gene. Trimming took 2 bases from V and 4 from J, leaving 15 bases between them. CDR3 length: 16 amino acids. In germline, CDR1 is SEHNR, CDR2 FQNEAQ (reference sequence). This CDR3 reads CASSLSVGPRGNTIYF. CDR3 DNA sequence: TGTGCCAGCAGCTTAAGCGTCGGACCGAGGGGAAACACCATATATTTT.

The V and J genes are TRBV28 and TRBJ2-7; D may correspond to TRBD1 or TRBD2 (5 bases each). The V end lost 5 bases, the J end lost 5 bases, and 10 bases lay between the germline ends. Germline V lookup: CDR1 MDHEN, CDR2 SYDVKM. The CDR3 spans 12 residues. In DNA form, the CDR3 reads TGTGCCAGCAGTACTCAGGGAGACGAGCAGTACTTC. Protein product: CASSTQGDEQYF. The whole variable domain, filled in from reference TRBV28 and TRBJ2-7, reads DVKVTQSSRYLVKRTGEKVFLECVQDMDHENMFWYRQDPGLGLRLIYFSYDVKMKEKGDIPEGYSVSREKKERFSLILESASTNQTSMYLCASSTQGDEQYFGPGTRLTVT.

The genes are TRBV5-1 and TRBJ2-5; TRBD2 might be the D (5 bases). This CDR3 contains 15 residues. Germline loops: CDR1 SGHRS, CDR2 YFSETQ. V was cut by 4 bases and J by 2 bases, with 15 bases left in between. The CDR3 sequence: CASSSAGNTQETQYF. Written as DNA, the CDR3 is TGCGCCAGCAGCAGCGCGGGTAATACTCAAGAGACCCAGTACTTC.

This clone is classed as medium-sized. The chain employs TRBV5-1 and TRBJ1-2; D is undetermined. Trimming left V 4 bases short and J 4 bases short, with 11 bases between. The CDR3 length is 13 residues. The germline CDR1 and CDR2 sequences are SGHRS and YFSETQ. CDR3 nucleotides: TGCGCCAGCAGCCAAACACCCTCCTATGGCTACACCTTC. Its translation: CASSQTPSYGYTF.

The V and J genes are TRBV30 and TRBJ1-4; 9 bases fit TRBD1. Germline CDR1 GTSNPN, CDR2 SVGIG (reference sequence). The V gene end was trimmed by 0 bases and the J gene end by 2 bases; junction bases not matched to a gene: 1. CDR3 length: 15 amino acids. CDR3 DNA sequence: TGTGCCTGGAGTGTACAGGGGGCGACTAATGAAAAACTGTTTTTT. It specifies CAWSVQGATNEKLFF.

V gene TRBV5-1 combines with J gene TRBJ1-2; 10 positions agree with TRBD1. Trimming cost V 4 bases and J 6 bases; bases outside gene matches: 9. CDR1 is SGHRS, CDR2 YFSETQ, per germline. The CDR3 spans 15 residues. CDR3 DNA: TGCGCCAGCAGCGTTTCCGGGACAGGGGTAGATGGCTACACCTTC. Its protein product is CASSVSGTGVDGYTF.

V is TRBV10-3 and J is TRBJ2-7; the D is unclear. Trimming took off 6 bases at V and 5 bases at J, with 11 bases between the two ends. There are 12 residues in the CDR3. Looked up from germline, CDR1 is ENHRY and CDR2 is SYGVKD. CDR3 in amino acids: CAIRPDRDEQYF. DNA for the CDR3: TGTGCCATCAGACCGGACCGCGACGAGCAGTACTTC.

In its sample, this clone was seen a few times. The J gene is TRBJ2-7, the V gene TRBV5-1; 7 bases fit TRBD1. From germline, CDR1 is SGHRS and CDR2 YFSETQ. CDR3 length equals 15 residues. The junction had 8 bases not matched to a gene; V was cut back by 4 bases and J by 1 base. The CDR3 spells CASSVTRDSSYEQYF. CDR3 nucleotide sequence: TGCGCCAGCAGCGTCACCCGGGACAGTTCCTACGAGCAGTACTTC.

CDR3 sequence (DNA): TGCGCCAGCAGCCCACTACTAGCGGGGGAAGAGACCCAGTACTTC. Protein product: CASSPLLAGEETQYF. This rearrangement joins TRBV5-1 to TRBJ2-5, with TRBD2 matching over 11 bases. The V gene's germline CDR1 is SGHRS and CDR2 YFSETQ. The CDR3 sequence is 15 residues long. The V segment lost 4 bases and the J segment 3 bases; nucleotides outside the gene matches: 5.

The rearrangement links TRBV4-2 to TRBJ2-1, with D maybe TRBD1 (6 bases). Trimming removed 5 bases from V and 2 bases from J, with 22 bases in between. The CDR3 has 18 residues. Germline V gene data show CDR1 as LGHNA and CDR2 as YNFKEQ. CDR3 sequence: CASSTLGVGRGTYNEQFF. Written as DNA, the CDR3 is TGTGCCAGCAGCACCCTGGGTGTTGGCAGGGGAACCTACAATGAGCAGTTCTTC.

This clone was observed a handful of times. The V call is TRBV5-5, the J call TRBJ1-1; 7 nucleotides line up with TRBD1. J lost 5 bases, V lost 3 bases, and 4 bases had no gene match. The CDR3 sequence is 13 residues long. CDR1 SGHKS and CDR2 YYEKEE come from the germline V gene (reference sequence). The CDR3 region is CASSWEQGTEAFF. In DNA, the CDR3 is TGTGCCAGCAGCTGGGAACAGGGGACTGAAGCTTTCTTT.

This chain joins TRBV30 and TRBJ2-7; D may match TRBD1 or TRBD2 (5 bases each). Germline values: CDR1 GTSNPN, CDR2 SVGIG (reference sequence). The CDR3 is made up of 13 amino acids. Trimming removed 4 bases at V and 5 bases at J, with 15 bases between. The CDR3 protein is CAWTPGRIHEQYF. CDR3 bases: TGTGCCTGGACCCCGGGGCGGATCCACGAGCAGTACTTC.

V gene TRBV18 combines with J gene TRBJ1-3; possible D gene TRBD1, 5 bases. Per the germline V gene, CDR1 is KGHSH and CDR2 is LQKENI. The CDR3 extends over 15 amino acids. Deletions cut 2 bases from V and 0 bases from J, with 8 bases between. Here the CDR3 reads CASSPIGASGNTIYF. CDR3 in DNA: TGTGCCAGCTCACCAATCGGGGCCTCTGGAAACACCATATATTTT.

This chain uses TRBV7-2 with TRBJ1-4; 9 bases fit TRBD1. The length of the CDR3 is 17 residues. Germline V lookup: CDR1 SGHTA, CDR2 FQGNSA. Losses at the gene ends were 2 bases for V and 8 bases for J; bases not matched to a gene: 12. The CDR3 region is CASSLQGQGGVGEKLFF. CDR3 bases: TGTGCCAGCAGCTTACAGGGACAGGGTGGGGTGGGAGAAAAACTGTTTTTT.

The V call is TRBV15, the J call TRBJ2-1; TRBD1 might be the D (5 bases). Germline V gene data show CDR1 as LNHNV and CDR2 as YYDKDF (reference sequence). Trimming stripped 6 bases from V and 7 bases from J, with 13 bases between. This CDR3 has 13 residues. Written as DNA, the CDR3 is TGTGCCACCAGGCACGAGGCAGGGAATGAGCAGTTCTTC. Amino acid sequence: CATRHEAGNEQFF.

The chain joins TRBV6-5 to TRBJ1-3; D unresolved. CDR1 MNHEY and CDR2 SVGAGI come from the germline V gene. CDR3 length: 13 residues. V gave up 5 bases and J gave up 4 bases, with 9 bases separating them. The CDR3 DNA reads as TGTGCCAGCAGTAAAAGAGCCGGAAACACCATATATTTT. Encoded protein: CASSKRAGNTIYF.

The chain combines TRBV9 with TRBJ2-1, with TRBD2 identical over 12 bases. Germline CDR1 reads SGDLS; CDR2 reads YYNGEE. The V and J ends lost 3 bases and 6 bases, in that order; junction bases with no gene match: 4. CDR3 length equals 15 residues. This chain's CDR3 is CASSASGGAPNEQFF. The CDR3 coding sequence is TGTGCCAGCAGCGCTAGCGGGGGGGCCCCCAATGAGCAGTTCTTC.

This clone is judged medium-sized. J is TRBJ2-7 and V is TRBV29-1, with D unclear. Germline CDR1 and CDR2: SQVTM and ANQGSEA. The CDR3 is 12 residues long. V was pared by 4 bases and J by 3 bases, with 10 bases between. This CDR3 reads CSVAGRGYEQYF. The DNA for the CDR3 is TGCAGCGTTGCTGGCAGAGGCTACGAGCAGTACTTC.

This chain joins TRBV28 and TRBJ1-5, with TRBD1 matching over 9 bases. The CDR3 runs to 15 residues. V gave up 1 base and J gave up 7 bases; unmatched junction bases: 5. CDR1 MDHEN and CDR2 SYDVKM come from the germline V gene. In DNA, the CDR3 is TGTGCCAGCAGTTTATTCGGACAGGGGAACCAGCCCCAGCATTTT. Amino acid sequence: CASSLFGQGNQPQHF.

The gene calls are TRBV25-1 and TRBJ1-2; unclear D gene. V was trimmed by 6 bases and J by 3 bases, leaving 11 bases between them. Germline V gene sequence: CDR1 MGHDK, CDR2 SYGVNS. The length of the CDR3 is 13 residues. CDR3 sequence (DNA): TGTGCCAGCAGACCCCAAAGGTACTATGGCTACACCTTC. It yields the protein CASRPQRYYGYTF.

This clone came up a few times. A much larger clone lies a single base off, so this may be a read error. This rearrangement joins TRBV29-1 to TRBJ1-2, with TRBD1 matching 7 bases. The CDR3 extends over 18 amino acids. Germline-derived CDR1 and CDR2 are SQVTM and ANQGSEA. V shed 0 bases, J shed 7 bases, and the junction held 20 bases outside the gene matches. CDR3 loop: CSVEDEVGGGRGGGGYTF. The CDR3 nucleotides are TGCAGCGTTGAAGATGAAGTGGGGGGCGGCAGGGGGGGTGGTGGCTACACCTTC. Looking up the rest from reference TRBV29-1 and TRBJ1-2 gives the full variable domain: SAVISQKPSRDICQRGTSLTIQCQVDSQVTMMFWYRQQPGQSLTLIATANQGSEATYESGFVIDKFPISRPNLTFSTLTVSNMSPEDSSIYLCSVEDEVGGGRGGGGYTFGSGTRLTVV.

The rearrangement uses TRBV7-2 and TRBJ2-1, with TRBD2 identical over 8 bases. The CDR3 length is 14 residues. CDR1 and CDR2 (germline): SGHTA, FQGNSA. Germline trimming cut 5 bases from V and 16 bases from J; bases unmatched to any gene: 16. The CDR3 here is CASSPRGGERLDFF. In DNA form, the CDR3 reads TGTGCCAGCAGCCCACGGGGGGGGGAGCGACTAGATTTCTTC.

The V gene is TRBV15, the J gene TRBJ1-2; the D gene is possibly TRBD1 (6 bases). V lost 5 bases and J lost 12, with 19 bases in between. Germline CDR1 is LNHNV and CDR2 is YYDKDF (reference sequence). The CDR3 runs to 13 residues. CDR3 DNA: TGTGCCACCAGCCGAAGAAGGGGGTGGGTGAACACCTTC. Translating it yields CATSRRRGWVNTF.